The 25 T cell receptor beta chains below come from one sample, sequenced in a study of blood T cell repertoires in COVID-19. The method was immunoSEQ multiplex PCR; TCRdb's version includes in-frame clones alone and lacks a portion of them. The sample lists around 250,000 clones; around 89% were seen once. Sequenced: PBMCs or T cells enriched from blood (not recorded which). These receptors were collected from a woman aged 25-40 years with acute COVID-19.

This clone has just a few counts. The chain employs TRBV7-2 and TRBJ1-5; D is unclear. Trimming stripped 1 base from V and 0 bases from J, with 7 bases between. Per the germline V gene, CDR1 is SGHTA and CDR2 is FQGNSA. This CDR3 contains 15 residues. DNA for the CDR3: TGTGCCAGCAGCTTAGAACAGTCTAGCAATCAGCCCCAGCATTTT. This gives the protein CASSLEQSSNQPQHF.

There are a few counts of this clone. V is TRBV6-1 and J is TRBJ1-4; 11 positions agree with TRBD1. Germline CDR1 and CDR2: MNHNS and SASEGT. The V gene end was trimmed by 1 base and the J gene end by 7 bases; junction bases not matched to a gene: 2. This CDR3 contains 15 residues. CDR3 in DNA: TGTGCCAGCAGTGAAGGGGACAGGGGGAGTGAAAAACTGTTTTTT. Its translation is CASSEGDRGSEKLFF.

The rearrangement uses TRBV14 and TRBJ1-1; tentatively, D is TRBD1 (6 bases). CDR1 is SGHDN, CDR2 FVKESK, per germline. V lost 4 bases to trimming and J lost 6 bases, with 18 bases between them. The CDR3 is 15 residues long. CDR3 amino acids: CASSPLTGFLSEAFF. In DNA, the CDR3 is TGTGCCAGCAGCCCCTTGACAGGTTTTCTTTCTGAAGCTTTCTTT.

This clone was seen just once. The chain couples TRBV27 to TRBJ2-7, with 7 bases aligning to TRBD1. V shed 5 bases and J 5 bases; nucleotides not matched to a gene: 9. The germline V gene encodes CDR1 MNHEY and CDR2 SMNVEV (reference sequence). The CDR3 length is 14 residues. This chain's CDR3 is CASSGDRALHEQYF. The CDR3 coding sequence is TGTGCCAGCAGTGGAGACAGGGCGCTCCACGAGCAGTACTTC.

This rearrangement joins TRBV21-1 to TRBJ1-2. TRBV21-1 is labeled a pseudogene. The CDR3 loop spans 15 amino acids. As DNA, the CDR3 is TGTGCCAGCAGCAAATCCACGGAGGGAAGCTATGGCTACACCTTC. Translating it yields CASSKSTEGSYGYTF.

The chain has TRBV2 and TRBJ2-5; D uncertain. Trimming left V 8 bases short and J 5 bases short, with 9 bases between. Germline values: CDR1 SNHLY, CDR2 FYNNEI. The CDR3 loop spans 11 amino acids. The CDR3 region is CASLFVETQYF. The CDR3 DNA follows: TGTGCCAGCCTTTTTGTGGAGACCCAGTACTTC.

V usage is TRBV6-1 and J usage is TRBJ1-6; D unresolved. The CDR3 runs 15 residues. In germline, CDR1 is MNHNS, CDR2 SASEGT. V lost 2 bases, J lost 5 bases, and 10 bases lay in between. In DNA, the CDR3 is TGTGCCAGCAGTGAAATGGCAGAGGATAATTCACCCCTCCACTTT. This translates into CASSEMAEDNSPLHF.

This chain joins TRBV7-2 and TRBJ2-3; D is unclear. The germline V gene encodes CDR1 SGHTA and CDR2 FQGNSA. The length of the CDR3 is 19 residues. Trimming took off 5 bases at V and 0 bases at J, with 24 bases between the two ends. CDR3 amino acids: CASSPHSVWPDTSTDTQYF. CDR3 sequence (DNA): TGTGCCAGCAGCCCCCACAGTGTCTGGCCCGATACTAGCACAGATACGCAGTATTTT.

The V call is TRBV24-1, the J call TRBJ2-3; the match to TRBD2 covers 8 bases. The germline V gene has CDR1 KGHDR and CDR2 SFDVKD. The CDR3 length is 16 residues. Germline trimming cut 2 bases from V and 0 bases from J; bases unmatched to any gene: 3. In DNA, the CDR3 is TGTGCCACCAGTGATTCGGGGACTAGGAGCACAGATACGCAGTATTTT. This translates into CATSDSGTRSTDTQYF.

This rearrangement joins TRBV20-1 to TRBJ2-1; 11 bases line up with TRBD2. This CDR3 spans 11 amino acids. Germline V lookup: CDR1 DFQATT, CDR2 SNEGSKA (reference sequence). The trim removed 5 bases at V and 15 bases at J, leaving 6 bases unmatched. CDR3: CSAFSGRGRFF. CDR3 bases: TGCAGTGCTTTTAGCGGGAGGGGTCGGTTCTTC.

The V gene is TRBV2, the J gene TRBJ2-5; 9 bases fit TRBD2. The CDR3 sequence is 13 residues long. Germline V gives CDR1 SNHLY, CDR2 FYNNEI. With 11 bases clipped from V and 4 bases from J, the junction kept 8 bases outside the gene matches. The CDR3 is CASIAGVGETQYF. The CDR3 DNA follows: TGTGCCTCGATAGCGGGAGTCGGAGAGACCCAGTACTTC.

The V and J genes are TRBV6-5 and TRBJ2-1, with 10 bases that match TRBD2. The V gene end was trimmed by 7 bases and the J gene end by 7 bases; junction bases not matched to a gene: 7. The germline gives CDR1 MNHEY, CDR2 SVGAGI. This CDR3 is built from 14 residues. CDR3 residues: CASTLAGEGNEQFF. CDR3 DNA sequence: TGTGCCAGCACCCTAGCGGGAGAAGGGAATGAGCAGTTCTTC.

This clone was detected a few times. This chain joins TRBV5-3 and TRBJ1-6, with 10 bases matching TRBD1. TRBV5-3 has ORF status, its function being uncertain. CDR3 length equals 17 residues. The V and J ends lost 1 base and 14 bases, in that order; junction bases with no gene match: 15. The CDR3 DNA reads as TGTGCCAGAAGCTTGTTTCGTCGGGACAGGGGCCAGAGGGCCCTCCACTTT. It specifies CARSLFRRDRGQRALHF.

The chain employs TRBV6-2 or TRBV6-3 and TRBJ2-3; D unresolved. CDR3 length equals 16 residues. The germline gives CDR1 MNHEY, CDR2 SVGEGT. Trimming pared 4 bases from V and 0 bases from J, leaving 14 bases between. CDR3 region: CASSFLPLLSTDTQYF. For the CDR3, the DNA is TGTGCCAGCAGTTTCCTCCCCCTCCTTAGCACAGATACGCAGTATTTT.

The J gene is TRBJ2-7, the V gene TRBV6-2 or TRBV6-3; no reliable D call. Per the germline V gene, CDR1 is MNHEY and CDR2 is SVGEGT. The V gene lost 2 bases and the J gene lost 3 bases, with 8 bases spanning the gap. This CDR3 contains 13 residues. CDR3 nucleotide sequence: TGTGCCAGCAGTTACGAGGCCTACTACGAGCAGTACTTC. Translation: CASSYEAYYEQYF.

The chain employs TRBV11-2 and TRBJ2-3, with a tentative D call TRBD2 (6 bases). This CDR3 contains 15 residues. Germline CDR1 is SGHAT and CDR2 is FQNNGV. With 6 bases removed from V and 4 bases from J, the gap between germline ends came to 17 bases. The CDR3 is CASSPGLHLADTQYF. In DNA form, the CDR3 reads TGTGCCAGCAGTCCAGGACTACACCTCGCAGATACGCAGTATTTT.

This chain connects TRBV19 to TRBJ2-2; TRBD1 matches 8 bases. The junction had 10 bases not matched to a gene; V was cut back by 11 bases and J by 2 bases. Germline V gene data show CDR1 as LNHDA and CDR2 as SQIVND (reference sequence). The CDR3 is 15 amino acids. The CDR3, as DNA: TGTGCCTCATGGACCGGACAGGGAAACACCGGGGAGCTGTTTTTT. It specifies CASWTGQGNTGELFF.

The chain carries TRBV5-4 and TRBJ2-1; the D gene is possibly TRBD2 (6 bases). The germline gives CDR1 SGHNT, CDR2 YYREEE (reference sequence). CDR3 size: 13 residues. With 0 bases removed from V and 9 bases from J, the gap between germline ends came to 10 bases. The CDR3 reads CASSLGGGVEQFF. In nucleotides, the CDR3 is TGTGCCAGCAGCTTGGGAGGAGGGGTTGAGCAGTTCTTC. Full variable domain (outside the CDR3, taken from reference TRBV5-4 and TRBJ2-1): ETGVTQSPTHLIKTRGQQVTLRCSSQSGHNTVSWYQQALGQGPQFIFQYYREEENGRGNFPPRFSGLQFPNYSSELNVNALELDDSALYLCASSLGGGVEQFFGPGTRLTVL.

A note on this clone: Distinct nucleotide sequences in the sample also encode this CDR3. The rearrangement links TRBV18 to TRBJ2-7, with 9 bases that match TRBD1. The V and J ends lost 6 bases and 4 bases, in that order; junction bases with no gene match: 7. This CDR3 is built from 14 residues. In germline, CDR1 is KGHSH, CDR2 LQKENI. In nucleotides, the CDR3 is TGTGCCAGCTCTCCCCCGGGACAGGGATACGAGCAGTACTTC. It yields the protein CASSPPGQGYEQYF.

V and J are TRBV5-1 and TRBJ2-3, with 8 bases lining up with TRBD1. The CDR3 is made up of 17 amino acids. J lost 3 bases, V lost 2 bases, and 11 bases had no gene match. Germline CDR1 and CDR2: SGHRS and YFSETQ. CDR3 coding DNA: TGCGCCAGCAGCTTCTCCACGACAGGGGACGGGACAGATACGCAGTATTTT. This encodes CASSFSTTGDGTDTQYF.

This clone was picked up one time. The chain is built from TRBV3-1 (or the pseudogene TRBV3-2) and TRBJ2-1; TRBD2 aligns across 9 bases. The germline CDR1 and CDR2 sequences are LGHDT and YNNKEL (reference sequence). The CDR3 loop spans 17 amino acids. Losses at the gene ends were 4 bases for V and 4 bases for J; bases not matched to a gene: 11. This CDR3 is CASSPQTGTSSYNEQFF. As DNA, the CDR3 is TGTGCCAGCAGCCCCCAGACCGGGACTAGCTCATACAATGAGCAGTTCTTC.

The chain has TRBV6-5 and TRBJ2-3, with D possibly being TRBD2 (6 bases). The CDR3 runs 15 residues. With 0 bases removed from V and 3 bases from J, the gap between germline ends came to 10 bases. Germline CDR1 MNHEY, CDR2 SVGAGI. CDR3 in amino acids: CASSYSGGATDTQYF. The CDR3 bases are TGTGCCAGCAGTTACTCAGGAGGGGCAACAGATACGCAGTATTTT.

The chain joins TRBV18 to TRBJ1-2, with D hard to call. The ends were cut back, 0 bases at V and 4 bases at J, with 12 bases in the middle. The CDR3 totals 15 residues. CDR1 and CDR2 (germline): KGHSH, LQKENI. The CDR3 DNA is TGTGCCAGCTCACCACCGGGCGTGCAGCTCTATGGCTACACCTTC. It encodes CASSPPGVQLYGYTF.

The J gene is TRBJ2-2, the V gene TRBV27; unclear D gene. The germline CDR1 and CDR2 sequences are MNHEY and SMNVEV (reference sequence). The V gene lost 2 bases and the J gene lost 0 bases, with 4 bases spanning the gap. The CDR3 is made up of 14 amino acids. This CDR3 reads CASSLATNTGELFF. CDR3 sequence (DNA): TGTGCCAGCAGTTTAGCGACGAACACCGGGGAGCTGTTTTTT.

The rearrangement joins TRBV19 to TRBJ1-2; 9 nucleotides align to TRBD1. The V gene end was trimmed by 5 bases and the J gene end by 5 bases; junction bases not matched to a gene: 12. Germline V lookup: CDR1 LNHDA, CDR2 SQIVND (reference sequence). CDR3 length: 16 amino acids. The CDR3 DNA reads as TGTGCCAGTAGTTCACCCCCGGGACAGGGTCAGTATGGCTACACCTTC. It codes for CASSSPPGQGQYGYTF.